This TCR beta chain was obtained from a study of T cell responses to AZD1222 COVID-19 vaccine (dated by TCRdb to the early 2020s). Concerning the study at large: TCR sequencing was performed for about 240 trial participants, of whom around 200 were given two doses of AZD1222 and approximately 26 were given two doses of MenACWY control vaccine. Trial participants were enrolled by age into 18-55, 56-69 and 70-plus year subgroups, with approximately 160, 26 and 62 TCR-sequenced participants respectively. Results the study describes overall, beyond this receptor: CD4 TCRs associated with the vaccine covered the entire spike protein, and the dominant responses were in regions 160-218 and 743-854. A significant rise in spike-specific TCR breadth and depth was observed after two AZD1222 doses relative to day 0 and relative to MenACWY recipients. Participants were mostly white British and included more females than males, and it was suggested by the authors that clonal diversity may have been underestimated. Conclusions about previously exposed vaccinees are limited, since just a handful of AZD1222 recipients were seropositive for SARS-CoV-2 at baseline. The 56-69-year group was small, and its depth increase did not reach significance, likely because of low power. Because no day 14 peak-response samples were available, repertoires were characterized only after the peak T cell response. Reportedly, almost half of the unique spike-specific TCRs recognized epitopes lying outside the regions that are mutated in the B.1.351 and B.1.1.7 variants.

This sample's time point label indicates: about 28 days (+/-7) after the second vaccine dose. AZD1222 recipients given second doses at about 4 weeks or at about 12 weeks were pooled, since spike-specific TCR depth and breadth were not found to differ between the two schedules. Vaccinee samples were obtained from the UK trials COV001 and COV002, which included a single-blind randomized controlled phase 2/3 trial of AZD1222 (ChAdOx1 nCoV-19) in healthy adults. For TCRbeta chain sequencing, PBMC samples were collected from trial participants at day 0 and at day 28 after the second dose. The CDR3 regions of human TCRbeta chains were subjected to immunosequencing. In the authors' own workflow: TCRs in the repertoires were matched against a reference library of SARS-CoV-2-specific TCRs that had been generated with the MIRA antigen-specificity platform. Breadth meant the fraction of unique TCRs that were SARS-CoV-2-associated, whereas depth meant the fraction of total T cells that were SARS-CoV-2-associated. Using the MIRA data, every spike-specific TCR was mapped to the spike region that the TCR reacted to and assigned to either a CD4 or a CD8 class. Log10-transformed breadth and depth values were compared by one-way ANOVA with Sidak's multiple comparisons tests. The source is immuneACCESS, and TCRdb retained only in-frame sequences with V and J called. Part of the clones is not carried over; for the studies checked, unresolved V genes explain less than half of this, and the remainder is unexplained. The V and J calls and clone size were taken over from that table, and D and trimming were inferred from the DNA. For this sample the table gives roughly 120,000 clones, of which roughly 86% were detected only once. Together, the top ten hold 15% to 20% of the sample.

For this clone: Its antigen has not been determined. Qualities for individual bases were not recorded, and no much larger clone is one base off.

Cut back by 4 bases and 2 bases, the V and J ends lie 19 bases apart. The CDR3 runs 17 residues from the cysteine to the phenylalanine. The entry retains the CDR3 DNA only, 51 bases that are in frame from base 1. Based on the germline V gene, the CDR1 and CDR2 sequences are ENHRY and SYGVKD. The clonotype comes from an adult who received the AZD1222 COVID-19 vaccine. The sequences come from peripheral blood, collected 28 days after the second AZD1222 dose. Here the chain combines TRBV10-3 and TRBJ2-3; the D gene is perhaps TRBD1 or TRBD2, each of them matching over 5 bases. The CDR3 region: CAISGDGPRRYTDTQYF. The nucleotides are TGTGCCATCAGTGGGGACGGTCCCAGACGATACACAGATACGCAGTATTTT.